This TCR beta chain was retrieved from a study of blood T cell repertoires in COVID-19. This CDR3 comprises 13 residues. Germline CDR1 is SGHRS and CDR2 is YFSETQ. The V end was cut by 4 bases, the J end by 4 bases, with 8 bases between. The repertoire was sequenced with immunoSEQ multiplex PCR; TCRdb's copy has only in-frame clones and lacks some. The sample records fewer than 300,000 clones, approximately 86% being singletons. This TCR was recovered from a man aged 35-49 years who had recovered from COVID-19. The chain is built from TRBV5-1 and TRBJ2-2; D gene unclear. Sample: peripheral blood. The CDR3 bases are TGCGCCAGCAGCCGCACTGTCACCGGGGAGCTGTTTTTT. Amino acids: CASSRTVTGELFF.